The rows below give T cell receptor beta chains drawn from one sample of a study of shared clonotypes between healthy human individuals. TCRdb's table, derived via immunoSEQ multiplex PCR, lists solely in-frame clones and lacks some. This table holds some 2.4 million clones, 93% found once. The sample taken for sequencing was naive CD4+ T cells from PBMCs. The receptors were gathered from a man aged 18 to 29 in good health. Some clones in this sample may be carry-over from other donors' samples. CDR3s include the opening cysteine and the closing phenylalanine or tryptophan. D genes are given only for firm matches. Only some rows state a clone size, as once, few, many or a class for expanded clones.

>NA|NA|TRBJ2-7|TRBV28
CASRPGMAYEQYF
TGTGCCAGCAGGCCAGGGATGGCCTACGAGCAGTACTTC
>NA|NA|TRBJ1-3|TRBV28
CASSGAVGNTIYF
TGTGCCAGCAGCGGGGCTGTAGGAAACACCATATATTTT
>NA|NA|TRBJ2-5|TRBV18
CASSPRLRGETQYF
TGTGCCAGCTCACCGCGACTCAGGGGAGAGACCCAGTACTTC
>NA|NA|TRBJ1-1|TRBV25-1
CASSESRGGGTEAFF
TGTGCCAGCAGTGAATCTCGGGGAGGGGGCACTGAAGCTTTCTTT
>NA|NA|TRBJ2-7|TRBV9
CASSVPGQTYEQYF
TGTGCCAGCAGCGTCCCGGGACAAACCTACGAGCAGTACTTC
>NA|NA|TRBJ1-1|TRBV28
CASSFNEGRMTFF
TGTGCCAGCAGTTTTAACGAGGGACGAATGACTTTCTTT
>NA|TRBD1|TRBJ1-4|TRBV7-2
CASSLGGQGGEKLFF
TGTGCCAGCAGCTTAGGAGGACAGGGAGGTGAAAAACTGTTTTTT
>NA|TRBD1|TRBJ2-5|TRBV5-1
CASSPGQGNIQETQYF
TGCGCCAGCAGCCCTGGACAGGGTAATATCCAAGAGACCCAGTACTTC
>NA|NA|TRBJ1-1|TRBV7-8
CASSLVGANTEAFF
TGTGCCAGCAGCTTAGTGGGTGCGAACACTGAAGCTTTCTTT
>NA|NA|TRBJ2-1|TRBV2
CASSVGRYNEQFF
TGTGCCAGCAGTGTAGGGCGGTACAATGAGCAGTTCTTC
>NA|NA|TRBJ2-2|TRBV5-4
CASSFGGAQANTGELFF
TGTGCCAGCAGCTTTGGGGGGGCTCAGGCGAACACCGGGGAGCTGTTTTTT
>NA|NA|TRBJ2-3|TRBV5-3
CARKRVRASDTQYF
TGTGCCAGAAAACGGGTTAGGGCTTCAGATACGCAGTATTTT
>NA|TRBD2|TRBJ2-1|TRBV9
CASSLQTSGSNEQFF
TGTGCCAGCAGCCTCCAGACTAGCGGGAGCAATGAGCAGTTCTTC
>NA|TRBD1|TRBJ2-7|TRBV29-1
CSVEDTAGGSYEQYF
TGCAGCGTTGAAGATACGGCAGGGGGATCCTACGAGCAGTACTTC
>NA|TRBD1|TRBJ1-1|TRBV6-1
CASSDQRTGNTEAFF
TGTGCCAGCAGTGATCAAAGGACAGGTAACACTGAAGCTTTCTTT
>NA|NA|TRBJ2-1|TRBV7-9
CASSPDRGGYNEQFF
TGTGCCAGCAGTCCTGACAGAGGCGGCTACAATGAGCAGTTCTTC
>NA|NA|TRBJ1-1|TRBV20-1
CSAGREEAFF
TGCAGTGCCGGCCGGGAAGAGGCTTTCTTT
>NA|NA|TRBJ2-4|TRBV21-1
CASSTFLPIGLAKNIQYF
TGTGCCAGCAGCACCTTCCTTCCAATCGGACTAGCCAAAAACATTCAGTACTTC
>NA|NA|TRBJ1-4|TRBV4-2
CAASPGGQTNEKLFF
TGTGCCGCGTCGCCTGGAGGCCAGACTAATGAAAAACTGTTTTTT
>NA|TRBD1|TRBJ2-1|TRBV7-9
CASSRPGQGADEQFF
TGTGCCAGCAGCCGACCGGGACAGGGGGCCGATGAGCAGTTCTTC
>NA|NA|TRBJ1-1|TRBV21-1
CASSKARREHPEAFF
TGTGCCAGCAGCAAAGCAAGAAGGGAGCACCCTGAAGCTTTCTTT
>NA|NA|TRBJ2-3|TRBV19
CASSPRGAGQYF
TGTGCCAGTAGCCCTAGGGGTGCCGGGCAGTATTTT
>NA|NA|TRBJ1-2|TRBV28
CASSFRTDIYGYTF
TGTGCCAGCAGTTTCAGAACGGATATCTATGGCTACACCTTC
>NA|TRBD2|TRBJ2-7|TRBV27
CASRKRGRIDEQYF
TGTGCCAGCAGGAAACGCGGGAGAATAGACGAGCAGTACTTC
>NA|NA|TRBJ1-2|TRBV28
CASRDSLGYGYTF
TGTGCCAGCAGGGACAGCCTTGGGTATGGCTACACCTTC
>few|NA|TRBJ1-4|TRBV28
CASTSPWNEKLFF
TGTGCCAGCACCTCCCCCTGGAATGAAAAACTGTTTTTT
>NA|NA|TRBJ2-5|TRBV25-1
CASQRWGAREQYF
TGTGCCAGCCAGAGGTGGGGGGCTCGGGAGCAGTACTTC